This entry features one TCR beta chain sequence. Its matching antigen is unknown. TCRdb's table, derived via immunoSEQ multiplex PCR, lists solely in-frame clones and lacks some. Of fewer than 35,000 clones in the sample, more than 80% were seen once. This CDR3 has 11 amino acids. V was trimmed by 4 bases and J by 12 bases, leaving 12 bases between them. The germline V gene has CDR1 MNHEY and CDR2 SVGAGI. The sample comes from a study of OX40 agonist ivuxolimab in advanced cancers. Study in general: Patients in the trial were receiving intravenous ivuxolimab every 2 weeks, at doses of 0.01 to 10 mg/kg. Treatment received earlier with anti-PD-1, anti-PD-L1 or anti-CTLA-4 agents was allowed, and over 30% had some.

Autoimmune disease history or systemic immunosuppression meant exclusion. General observations from the study: Low levels of normalized T-cell clonal expansion also appeared in some nonresponders.

The sequence derives from an adult with an advanced solid tumor such as melanoma, head and neck, liver or kidney cancer. The starting material was CD4+ or CD8+ T cells sorted from blood, obtained in a trial of the OX40 agonist ivuxolimab. The chain is built from TRBV6-5 and TRBJ1-1; D is uncertain. The CDR3 is CASSSMTRTFF. In DNA form, the CDR3 reads TGTGCCAGCAGTTCTATGACGAGGACTTTCTTT.